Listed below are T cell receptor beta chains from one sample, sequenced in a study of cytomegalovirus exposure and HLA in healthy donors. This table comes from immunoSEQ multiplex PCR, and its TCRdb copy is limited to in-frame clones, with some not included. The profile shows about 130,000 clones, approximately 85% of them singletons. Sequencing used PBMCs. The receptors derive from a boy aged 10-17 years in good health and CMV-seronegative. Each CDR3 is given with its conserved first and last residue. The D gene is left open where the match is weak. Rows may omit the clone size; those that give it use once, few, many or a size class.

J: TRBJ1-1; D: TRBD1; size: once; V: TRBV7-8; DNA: TGTGCCAGCAGCTTCCGGGACAGGAGATCGAACACTGAAGCTTTCTTT; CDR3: CASSFRDRRSNTEAFF
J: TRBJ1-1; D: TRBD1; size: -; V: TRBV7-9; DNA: TGTGCCAGCAGCACCATGACAGGGGGCACTGAAGCTTTCTTT; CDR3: CASSTMTGGTEAFF
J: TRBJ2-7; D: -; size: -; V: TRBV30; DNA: TGTGCCTGGGCACAGGGCCCATCCTCCGAGCAGTACTTC; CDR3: CAWAQGPSSEQYF
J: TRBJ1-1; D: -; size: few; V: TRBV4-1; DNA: TGCGCCAGCAGCCGGAGCACCGAAGCTTTCTTT; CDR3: CASSRSTEAFF
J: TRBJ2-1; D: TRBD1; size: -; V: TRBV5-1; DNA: TGCGCCAGCAGCTTGGCCCACAGGGGCAATGAGCAGTTCTTC; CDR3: CASSLAHRGNEQFF
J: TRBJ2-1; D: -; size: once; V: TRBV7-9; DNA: TGTGCCAGCAGCGGCACGGGTAGGGCGGGCTGGAATGAGCAGTTCTTC; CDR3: CASSGTGRAGWNEQFF
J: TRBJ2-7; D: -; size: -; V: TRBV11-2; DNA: TGTGCCAGCAGCTTGGTCCCCAAGGGGAACTCCTACGAGCAGTACTTC; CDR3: CASSLVPKGNSYEQYF
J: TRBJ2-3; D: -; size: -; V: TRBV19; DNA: TGTGCCAGCAGACCGGGTCCCCTGGGAGATACGCAGTATTTT; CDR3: CASRPGPLGDTQYF
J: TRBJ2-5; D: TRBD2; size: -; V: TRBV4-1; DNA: TGCGCCAGCAGCCAGCGGGAGGGACTAGCGGAAGAGACCCAGTACTTC; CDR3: CASSQREGLAEETQYF
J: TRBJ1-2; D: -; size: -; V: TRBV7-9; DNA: TGTGCCAGCAGCACCCGCCTCAGGGGCGTCGGCTACACCTTC; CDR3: CASSTRLRGVGYTF
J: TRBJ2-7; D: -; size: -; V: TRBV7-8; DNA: TGTGCCAGCAGCCCTGGGCCCAGCTACGAGCAGTACTTC; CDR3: CASSPGPSYEQYF
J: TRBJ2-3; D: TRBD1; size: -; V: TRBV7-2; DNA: TGTGCCAGCAGCTTAGTGGGGACAGGCACAGATACGCAGTATTTT; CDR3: CASSLVGTGTDTQYF
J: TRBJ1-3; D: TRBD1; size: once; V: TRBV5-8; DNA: TGTGCCAGCAGCTTGGGACCGGGACAGGGGCCCTCTGGAAACACCATATATTTT; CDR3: CASSLGPGQGPSGNTIYF
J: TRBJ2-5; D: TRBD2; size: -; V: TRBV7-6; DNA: TGTGCCAGCAGCTCGCTACTAGCGGGGTCGGAGGGCCAGTACTTC; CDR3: CASSSLLAGSEGQYF
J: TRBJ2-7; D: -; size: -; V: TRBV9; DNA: TGTGCCAGCAGCGTAGCCGGGAGCTACGAGCAGTACTTC; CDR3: CASSVAGSYEQYF
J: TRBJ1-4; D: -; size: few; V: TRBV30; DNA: TGTGCCTGGAGTGCACAGGCGCATGAAAAACTGTTTTTT; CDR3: CAWSAQAHEKLFF
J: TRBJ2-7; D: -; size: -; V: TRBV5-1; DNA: TGCGCCAGCAGCCTTACCGGGACTCGAAACTACGAGCAGTACTTC; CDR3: CASSLTGTRNYEQYF
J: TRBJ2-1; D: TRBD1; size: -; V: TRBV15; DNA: TGTGCCACCAGCAGACCGACAGGGATAGGTGAGCAGTTCTTC; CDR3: CATSRPTGIGEQFF
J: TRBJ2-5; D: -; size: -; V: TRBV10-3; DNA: TGTGCCATCAGTGCTTCGGGGGGCAGGGAGACCCAGTACTTC; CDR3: CAISASGGRETQYF
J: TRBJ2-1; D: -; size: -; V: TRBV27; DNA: TGTGCCAGCAGTCCGCGTGGACAGTCCAATGAGCAGTTCTTC; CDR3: CASSPRGQSNEQFF
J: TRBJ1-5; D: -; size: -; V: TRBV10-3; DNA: TGTGCCATCAGTGACCGGGGAGGAAGTAGCAATCAGCCCCAGCATTTT; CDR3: CAISDRGGSSNQPQHF
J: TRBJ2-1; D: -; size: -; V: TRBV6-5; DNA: TGTGCCAGCGGTAGGGGAAATGAGCAGTTCTTC; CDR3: CASGRGNEQFF
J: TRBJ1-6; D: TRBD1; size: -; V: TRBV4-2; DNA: TGTGCCAGCAGCCAAGCTCCGGGACAGGGGAATTCACCCCTCCACTTT; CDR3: CASSQAPGQGNSPLHF
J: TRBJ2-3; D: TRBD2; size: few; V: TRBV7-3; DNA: TGTGCCAGCAGTCCCGGGAGGGCGGGCGAAACAGATACGCAGTATTTT; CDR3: CASSPGRAGETDTQYF
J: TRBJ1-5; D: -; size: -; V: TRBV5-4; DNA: TGTGCCAGCAGCGCCCGTACTCGGAGGGGACATCAGCCCCAGCATTTT; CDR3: CASSARTRRGHQPQHF
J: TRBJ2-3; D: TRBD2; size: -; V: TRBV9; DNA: TGTGCCAGCAGCGCCCCCCCGGGACTAGCGGGCCTGCAGGGCACAGATACGCAGTATTTT; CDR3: CASSAPPGLAGLQGTDTQYF